This T cell receptor (beta chain) originates from a study of T cells expressing NK-cell markers. Broader study findings: It is unclear if expanded NKG2C-expressing clones target HCMV antigens. Roughly 6 of the donors carried dominant NKG2C+ clonotypes that took up about 1.0-7.0% of their CD8+ T cells. For a handful of donors, these clonotypes were likewise the leading ones in the CD3+CD56-NKG2C+ fraction.

For each CDR3 protein, TCRdb gives one entry from its re-call of the 5' RACE reads, without DNA. This repertoire includes 150,000 to 180,000 distinct CDR3 sequences. As for this clonotype: Its antigen is not identified.

This CDR3 comprises 11 residues. Sequencing was performed on blood T cells: a sorted CD56 or NKG2C T cell subset, CD4+ or CD8+ T cells, or bulk PBMC T cells (not recorded which). The V call is TRBV12-3 or TRBV12-4, the J call TRBJ1-2. This TCR was recovered from a woman aged 50 to 60 in good health. CDR3 amino acids: CASTDGSGYTF.